This is a list of T cell receptor beta chains from one sample in a study of cytomegalovirus exposure and HLA in healthy donors. Clones were read by immunoSEQ multiplex PCR, and TCRdb kept only the in-frame ones, dropping some. The sample lists 160,000 or so clones; roughly 78% were seen once. Sequencing was performed on PBMCs. All receptors come from a middle-aged woman in good health and CMV-seronegative. Each CDR3 is given with its conserved first and last residue. D genes are given only for firm matches. Expanded clones are given a class, and other clones once, few, many or no size at all.

v_call: TRBV4-3; j_call: TRBJ2-5; d_call: TRBD1; clone_size: -; cdr3_aa: CASSRSQGKETQYF; cdr3_nt: TGCGCCAGCAGCAGATCACAGGGGAAAGAGACCCAGTACTTC
v_call: TRBV5-1; j_call: TRBJ2-7; d_call: TRBD1; clone_size: -; cdr3_aa: CASSPGLTGPYEQYF; cdr3_nt: TGCGCCAGCAGCCCAGGACTGACAGGGCCCTACGAGCAGTACTTC
v_call: TRBV4-1; j_call: TRBJ2-3; d_call: TRBD1; clone_size: -; cdr3_aa: CASSQGTGATRTDTQYF; cdr3_nt: TGCGCCAGCAGCCAAGGGACAGGGGCAACCAGGACAGATACGCAGTATTTT
v_call: TRBV11-3; j_call: TRBJ2-3; d_call: TRBD1; clone_size: -; cdr3_aa: CASSLAPRQGWDTDTQYF; cdr3_nt: TGTGCCAGCAGCTTAGCCCCCCGACAGGGGTGGGACACAGATACGCAGTATTTT
v_call: TRBV7-2; j_call: TRBJ2-1; d_call: TRBD2; clone_size: -; cdr3_aa: CASSLVGTSGRDRKNEQFF; cdr3_nt: TGTGCCAGCAGCTTAGTCGGGACTAGCGGGAGGGATCGGAAAAATGAGCAGTTCTTC
v_call: TRBV2; j_call: TRBJ1-2; d_call: TRBD1; clone_size: -; cdr3_aa: CASRAGTANYGYTF; cdr3_nt: TGTGCCAGCAGGGCCGGGACAGCTAACTATGGCTACACCTTC
v_call: TRBV4-2; j_call: TRBJ2-7; d_call: -; clone_size: -; cdr3_aa: CASSQDFAGSGYEQYF; cdr3_nt: TGTGCCAGCAGCCAAGATTTCGCGGGTTCTGGGTACGAGCAGTACTTC
v_call: TRBV4-2; j_call: TRBJ2-7; d_call: -; clone_size: -; cdr3_aa: CASSQDDSQKQYF; cdr3_nt: TGTGCCAGCAGCCAAGACGACAGCCAAAAGCAGTACTTC
v_call: TRBV2; j_call: TRBJ2-2; d_call: TRBD2; clone_size: -; cdr3_aa: CASRRIAGVIGELFF; cdr3_nt: TGTGCCAGCCGCCGGATAGCGGGGGTTATCGGGGAGCTGTTTTTT
v_call: TRBV28; j_call: TRBJ1-5; d_call: -; clone_size: -; cdr3_aa: CASRLQGGQPQHF; cdr3_nt: TGTGCCAGCAGGCTCCAGGGAGGGCAGCCCCAGCATTTT
v_call: TRBV4-2; j_call: TRBJ2-7; d_call: TRBD1; clone_size: -; cdr3_aa: CASSPDTNRGSYEQYF; cdr3_nt: TGTGCCAGCAGCCCAGATACAAACAGGGGCTCCTACGAGCAGTACTTC
v_call: TRBV7-2; j_call: TRBJ2-5; d_call: -; clone_size: -; cdr3_aa: CASSIAKWEQYF; cdr3_nt: TGTGCCAGCAGCATAGCAAAATGGGAGCAGTACTTC
v_call: TRBV6-1; j_call: TRBJ2-2; d_call: -; clone_size: few; cdr3_aa: CASGLVAGGGELFF; cdr3_nt: TGTGCCAGCGGCCTCGTTGCTGGAGGCGGGGAGCTGTTTTTT
v_call: TRBV10-3; j_call: TRBJ1-1; d_call: TRBD1; clone_size: few; cdr3_aa: CAISLGQGNAEAFF; cdr3_nt: TGTGCCATCAGCTTGGGACAGGGGAACGCTGAAGCTTTCTTT
v_call: TRBV30; j_call: TRBJ1-2; d_call: TRBD1; clone_size: -; cdr3_aa: CAWSVRGQGSSYGYTF; cdr3_nt: TGTGCCTGGAGTGTACGGGGACAGGGAAGTTCCTATGGCTACACCTTC
v_call: TRBV7-8; j_call: TRBJ1-1; d_call: -; clone_size: -; cdr3_aa: CASSKTGLVNTEAFF; cdr3_nt: TGTGCCAGCAGCAAAACGGGACTTGTGAACACTGAAGCTTTCTTT
v_call: TRBV6-5; j_call: TRBJ1-5; d_call: TRBD1; clone_size: -; cdr3_aa: CASSLGTGNQPQHF; cdr3_nt: TGTGCCAGCAGTCTCGGGACAGGAAATCAGCCCCAGCATTTT
v_call: TRBV4-3; j_call: TRBJ2-1; d_call: -; clone_size: -; cdr3_aa: CASSRFQGYNEQFF; cdr3_nt: TGCGCCAGCAGCCGGTTCCAGGGGTACAATGAGCAGTTCTTC
v_call: TRBV27; j_call: TRBJ2-2; d_call: -; clone_size: -; cdr3_aa: CASSLGRASTGELFF; cdr3_nt: TGTGCCAGCAGTTTAGGCAGGGCGAGCACCGGGGAGCTGTTTTTT
v_call: TRBV5-1; j_call: TRBJ2-2; d_call: TRBD1; clone_size: once; cdr3_aa: CASSYRDRDTGELFF; cdr3_nt: TGCGCCAGCAGTTACCGGGACAGGGACACCGGGGAGCTGTTTTTT
v_call: TRBV30; j_call: TRBJ2-1; d_call: -; clone_size: -; cdr3_aa: CAWSGSSYNEQFF; cdr3_nt: TGTGCCTGGAGCGGGAGCTCCTACAATGAGCAGTTCTTC
v_call: TRBV6-1; j_call: TRBJ1-6; d_call: TRBD1; clone_size: -; cdr3_aa: CASSEAQGGNSPLHF; cdr3_nt: TGTGCCAGCAGTGAAGCGCAAGGGGGCAATTCACCCCTCCACTTT
v_call: TRBV5-1; j_call: TRBJ1-1; d_call: -; clone_size: few; cdr3_aa: CASSLAVGGGEAFF; cdr3_nt: TGCGCCAGCAGCTTGGCCGTGGGGGGTGGGGAAGCTTTCTTT
v_call: TRBV30; j_call: TRBJ2-3; d_call: -; clone_size: once; cdr3_aa: CAWGAERDTQYF; cdr3_nt: TGTGCCTGGGGAGCAGAGAGGGATACGCAGTATTTT
v_call: TRBV5-1; j_call: TRBJ2-7; d_call: TRBD2; clone_size: -; cdr3_aa: CASSLAAGLANYEQYF; cdr3_nt: TGCGCCAGCAGCCTCGCCGCGGGACTAGCGAACTACGAGCAGTACTTC
v_call: TRBV19; j_call: TRBJ1-2; d_call: -; clone_size: -; cdr3_aa: CASTLQDGRAYGYTF; cdr3_nt: TGTGCCAGTACCCTCCAGGACGGGAGAGCCTATGGCTACACCTTC
v_call: TRBV7-2; j_call: TRBJ2-7; d_call: TRBD1; clone_size: -; cdr3_aa: CASSPMDRTDEQYF; cdr3_nt: TGTGCCAGCAGCCCGATGGACAGGACGGACGAGCAGTACTTC
v_call: TRBV25-1; j_call: TRBJ2-7; d_call: -; clone_size: -; cdr3_aa: CASSHRTKYEQYF; cdr3_nt: TGTGCCAGCAGCCACAGGACTAAATACGAGCAGTACTTC
v_call: TRBV15; j_call: TRBJ1-4; d_call: -; clone_size: -; cdr3_aa: CATSRDESGGLEKLFF; cdr3_nt: TGTGCCACCAGCAGAGATGAAAGTGGAGGGCTCGAAAAACTGTTTTTT
v_call: TRBV2; j_call: TRBJ2-1; d_call: TRBD2; clone_size: -; cdr3_aa: CASSPKAGGPQQFF; cdr3_nt: TGTGCCAGCAGTCCCAAAGCGGGAGGACCTCAGCAGTTCTTC
v_call: TRBV5-8; j_call: TRBJ2-5; d_call: -; clone_size: -; cdr3_aa: CASSLARRETQYF; cdr3_nt: TGTGCCAGCAGCTTGGCCCGCAGGGAGACCCAGTACTTC
v_call: TRBV11-3; j_call: TRBJ1-1; d_call: -; clone_size: -; cdr3_aa: CASSLSINTEAFF; cdr3_nt: TGTGCCAGCAGCTTAAGCATCAACACTGAAGCTTTCTTT
v_call: TRBV7-2; j_call: TRBJ2-7; d_call: -; clone_size: -; cdr3_aa: CASSLERLSYEQYF; cdr3_nt: TGTGCCAGCAGCTTAGAGAGGCTTAGCTACGAGCAGTACTTC
v_call: TRBV30; j_call: TRBJ1-1; d_call: -; clone_size: once; cdr3_aa: CAWIPAGVVAFF; cdr3_nt: TGTGCCTGGATTCCCGCGGGGGTAGTAGCTTTCTTT
v_call: TRBV7-2; j_call: TRBJ2-5; d_call: TRBD2; clone_size: many; cdr3_aa: CASSRTSGRPQETQYF; cdr3_nt: TGTGCCAGCAGCCGGACTAGCGGGAGACCTCAAGAGACCCAGTACTTC
v_call: TRBV7-9; j_call: TRBJ2-1; d_call: -; clone_size: -; cdr3_aa: CASSLSSGNEQFF; cdr3_nt: TGTGCCAGCAGCTTAAGCTCAGGTAATGAGCAGTTCTTC
v_call: TRBV5-4; j_call: TRBJ2-7; d_call: TRBD2; clone_size: -; cdr3_aa: CASSLPGTRTPEQYF; cdr3_nt: TGTGCCAGCAGCCTTCCGGGGACTAGAACTCCCGAGCAGTACTTC
v_call: TRBV27; j_call: TRBJ1-5; d_call: -; clone_size: -; cdr3_aa: CASRESGQPQHF; cdr3_nt: TGTGCCAGCAGGGAAAGCGGTCAGCCCCAGCATTTT
v_call: TRBV5-4; j_call: TRBJ1-3; d_call: TRBD1; clone_size: once; cdr3_aa: CASGEGAVGNTIYF; cdr3_nt: TGTGCCAGCGGCGAGGGGGCGGTCGGAAACACCATATATTTT
v_call: TRBV7-2; j_call: TRBJ2-5; d_call: TRBD1; clone_size: -; cdr3_aa: CASSPGDRGSEETQYF; cdr3_nt: TGTGCCAGCAGCCCGGGCGACAGGGGGTCTGAAGAGACCCAGTACTTC
v_call: TRBV15; j_call: TRBJ1-1; d_call: TRBD1; clone_size: few; cdr3_aa: CATSGGQGLNTEAFF; cdr3_nt: TGTGCCACCAGCGGAGGACAGGGGCTGAACACTGAAGCTTTCTTT
v_call: TRBV4-1; j_call: TRBJ2-1; d_call: -; clone_size: once; cdr3_aa: CASSQVEGLDVNEQFF; cdr3_nt: TGCGCCAGCAGCCAAGTAGAGGGACTTGACGTTAATGAGCAGTTCTTC
v_call: TRBV5-6; j_call: TRBJ2-3; d_call: TRBD1; clone_size: -; cdr3_aa: CASSSDIRGPDTQYF; cdr3_nt: TGTGCCAGCAGCTCAGACATCAGGGGGCCAGATACGCAGTATTTT
v_call: TRBV28; j_call: TRBJ2-7; d_call: TRBD2; clone_size: -; cdr3_aa: CASSFLRGGREKYEQYF; cdr3_nt: TGTGCCAGCAGTTTCCTACGGGGGGGGCGGGAGAAGTACGAGCAGTACTTC
v_call: TRBV28; j_call: TRBJ2-5; d_call: -; clone_size: -; cdr3_aa: CASSGGTSRLQETQYF; cdr3_nt: TGTGCCAGCAGTGGAGGCACTTCGAGACTACAAGAGACCCAGTACTTC
v_call: TRBV5-1; j_call: TRBJ2-7; d_call: TRBD1; clone_size: once; cdr3_aa: CASSLGTGGTYEQYF; cdr3_nt: TGCGCCAGCAGCCTAGGGACAGGGGGAACCTACGAGCAGTACTTC
v_call: TRBV6-1; j_call: TRBJ1-5; d_call: -; clone_size: -; cdr3_aa: CASSDGRVPNQPQHF; cdr3_nt: TGTGCCAGCAGTGATGGCAGGGTCCCCAATCAGCCCCAGCATTTT
v_call: TRBV5-1; j_call: TRBJ2-5; d_call: -; clone_size: -; cdr3_aa: CASSFPPPSSETQYF; cdr3_nt: TGCGCCAGCAGCTTTCCCCCTCCTAGCAGTGAGACCCAGTACTTC
v_call: TRBV28; j_call: TRBJ1-2; d_call: -; clone_size: -; cdr3_aa: CASSPPLPSPYGYTF; cdr3_nt: TGTGCCAGCAGTCCACCCCTCCCGAGCCCCTATGGCTACACCTTC
v_call: TRBV7-9; j_call: TRBJ2-2; d_call: -; clone_size: once; cdr3_aa: CASSFRSQGGTGELFF; cdr3_nt: TGTGCCAGCAGCTTTAGGTCCCAGGGCGGCACCGGGGAGCTGTTTTTT
v_call: TRBV5-1; j_call: TRBJ1-2; d_call: TRBD1; clone_size: -; cdr3_aa: CASSLGGTASYGYTF; cdr3_nt: TGCGCCAGCAGCTTGGGGGGGACAGCCTCCTATGGCTACACCTTC
v_call: TRBV10-3; j_call: TRBJ1-6; d_call: -; clone_size: -; cdr3_aa: CAISESTHASRWVDSYNSPLHF; cdr3_nt: TGTGCCATCAGTGAGTCGACTCACGCAAGTAGATGGGTTGACTCCTATAATTCACCCCTCCACTTT
v_call: TRBV7-6; j_call: TRBJ2-5; d_call: TRBD1; clone_size: -; cdr3_aa: CASRQTGQGETQYF; cdr3_nt: TGTGCCAGCAGACAGACAGGGCAGGGAGAGACCCAGTACTTC
v_call: TRBV19; j_call: TRBJ1-4; d_call: -; clone_size: -; cdr3_aa: CASSIRRSATNGKLFF; cdr3_nt: TGTGCCAGTAGTATCCGGCGTTCCGCGACTAATGGAAAACTGTTTTTT